This T cell receptor beta chain was sequenced during a study of molecular identifiers for immune sequencing clone quantification. Study background: In replicates, RNA from roughly 21,000 or 96,000 naive CD8 cells was divided five ways and four parts were sequenced.

TCRdb reprocessed the PCR reads via MiXCR and lists one record per CDR3 protein. The sample yields more than 550,000 distinct CDR3 sequences, 25% seen once. CDR1 and CDR2 from the germline V gene are GTSNPN and SVGIG (reference sequence). V was pared by 2 bases and J by 6 bases, with 6 bases of the junction left unmatched. The CDR3 has 15 amino acids. This TCR was sampled from a human donor in good health. Some libraries in this study had Jurkat cell RNA spiked in. The source material was naive CD8+ T cells from blood, with Jurkat cell RNA spiked in. The subset: FACS-sorted CD8+CD4-CCR7+CD45RA+ naive T cells. The chain recombines TRBV30 with TRBJ2-1; TRBD2 aligns across 11 bases. CDR3 protein: CAWSLTSGMVNEQFF. The DNA of the CDR3 is TGTGCCTGGAGTTTGACTAGCGGGATGGTCAATGAGCAGTTCTTC.